These 31 T cell receptor beta chains originate from one sample sequenced in a study of blood T cell repertoires in COVID-19. Some clones are missing from TCRdb's copy, which holds only in-frame ones; the method was immunoSEQ multiplex PCR. The sample holds 81,000 or so clones; 70% to 90% are singletons and the top ten take around 11%. The sequencing sample was made of peripheral blood. These TCRs come from a woman in her seventies with active or convalescent COVID-19.

The chain combines TRBV21-1 with TRBJ1-2; TRBD1 was called by the table and not checked on the DNA. TRBV21-1 is a pseudogene segment. This CDR3 has 16 residues. The CDR3 DNA follows: TGTGCCAGCAGCAAAGGAGTGGGCAAGCCGAGACGGGGCTACACCTTC. Its protein is CASSKGVGKPRRGYTF.

V gene TRBV5-6 combines with J gene TRBJ1-4, with D uncertain. Trimming cost V 5 bases and J 0 bases, with 8 bases left between them. The CDR3 is made up of 14 amino acids. Germline V gene sequence: CDR1 SGHDT, CDR2 YYEEEE. The CDR3 DNA reads TGTGCCAGCAGTCCTGAGGCAACTAATGAAAAACTGTTTTTT. This gives the protein CASSPEATNEKLFF.

The V call is TRBV7-2, the J call TRBJ2-5; D is ambiguous. The CDR3 contains 15 residues. Trimming stripped 0 bases from V and 1 base from J, with 9 bases between. Germline loops: CDR1 SGHTA, CDR2 FQGNSA. In nucleotides, the CDR3 is TGTGCCAGCAGCTTAGCGTTGACACGCCAAGAGACCCAGTACTTC. This gives the protein CASSLALTRQETQYF.

The chain uses TRBV20-1 and TRBJ1-1, with TRBD1 identical over 9 bases. Trimming removed 3 bases from V and 5 bases from J; junction bases left unmatched: 4. The CDR3 sequence is 13 residues long. From germline, CDR1 is DFQATT and CDR2 SNEGSKA (reference sequence). This CDR3 reads CSASRQGGTEAFF. CDR3 DNA: TGCAGTGCTAGTCGACAGGGGGGAACTGAAGCTTTCTTT.

This clone has just one count. The chain combines TRBV6-5 with TRBJ1-3, with D possibly TRBD1 on 5 matching bases. Trimming took off 8 bases at V and 0 bases at J, with 11 bases between the two ends. CDR3 length: 14 residues. Germline V gene data show CDR1 as MNHEY and CDR2 as SVGAGI. The CDR3 loop reads CASRQGTSGNTIYF. The CDR3, as DNA: TGTGCCAGCCGCCAGGGCACCTCTGGAAACACCATATATTTT.

J is TRBJ1-2 and V is TRBV11-2; D might be TRBD1 (5 bases). The germline V gene has CDR1 SGHAT and CDR2 FQNNGV. The CDR3 is made up of 15 amino acids. Trimming removed 5 bases at V and 3 bases at J, with 16 bases between. The CDR3 nucleotides read TGTGCCAGCAGCCCCAGGCAGGGTTTGCACTATGGCTACACCTTC. It encodes CASSPRQGLHYGYTF. The full variable domain, in which reference TRBV11-2 and TRBJ1-2 provide the parts outside the CDR3, is EAGVAQSPRYKIIEKRQSVAFWCNPISGHATLYWYQQILGQGPKLLIQFQNNGVVDDSQLPKDRFSAERLKGVDSTLKIQPAKLEDSAVYLCASSPRQGLHYGYTFGSGTRLTVV.

The gene calls are TRBV9 and TRBJ1-5; 9 nucleotides line up with TRBD1. V lost 4 bases, J lost 7 bases, and 9 bases stayed unmatched. The CDR3 sequence is 15 residues long. Germline CDR1 SGDLS, CDR2 YYNGEE. The chain's CDR3 is CASSPWTGDQQPQHF. CDR3 nucleotides: TGTGCCAGCAGCCCTTGGACAGGGGATCAACAGCCCCAGCATTTT.

V is TRBV23-1 and J is TRBJ2-2, with TRBD1 identical over 9 bases. TRBV23-1 is annotated as an ORF whose role is uncertain. V lost 1 base and J lost 6; bases outside the gene matches: 6. The CDR3 has 16 amino acids. CDR3 residues: CASSQFRTGVSGELFF. DNA for the CDR3: TGCGCCAGCAGTCAATTTCGGACAGGGGTTTCCGGGGAGCTGTTTTTT.

This clone appeared once. The V call is TRBV5-1, the J call TRBJ2-2; TRBD2 agrees at 11 bases. The CDR3 is made up of 17 amino acids. CDR1 and CDR2 (germline): SGHRS, YFSETQ. Trimming cost V 4 bases and J 4 bases; bases outside gene matches: 9. The CDR3 coding sequence is TGCGCCAGCAGCACTTCTAGCGGGGGGATGGGCACCGGGGAGCTGTTTTTT. Amino acids: CASSTSSGGMGTGELFF.

The chain is built from TRBV13 and TRBJ2-3; possible D gene TRBD2, 5 bases. The CDR3 is 12 amino acids. From germline, CDR1 is PRHDT and CDR2 FYEKMQ (reference sequence). V was cut by 7 bases and J by 6 bases, with 11 bases left in between. Written as DNA, the CDR3 is TGTGCCAGCACCACCCCGGGGGATACGCAGTATTTT. This translates into CASTTPGDTQYF.

V usage is TRBV3-1 (or the pseudogene TRBV3-2) and J usage is TRBJ2-5; 8 bases align to TRBD2. Germline V gives CDR1 LGHDT, CDR2 YNNKEL (reference sequence). J lost 1 base, V lost 5 bases, and 9 bases had no gene match. This CDR3 is 16 amino acids long. The CDR3 sequence is CASSEILAGIQETQYF. The CDR3 bases are TGTGCCAGCAGCGAAATCCTAGCGGGTATCCAAGAGACCCAGTACTTC.

J is TRBJ1-2 and V is TRBV11-2; D is perhaps TRBD1 (6 bases). This CDR3 spans 14 amino acids. The germline V and J ends were trimmed by 5 bases and 7 bases, with 17 bases remaining between them. Germline V gene data show CDR1 as SGHAT and CDR2 as FQNNGV. In DNA form, the CDR3 reads TGTGCCAGCAGCCACCGAGAACAGGGACGTGGCTACACCTTC. The encoded protein is CASSHREQGRGYTF.

The V call is TRBV4-2, the J call TRBJ2-3, with D possibly being TRBD1 (5 bases). V was trimmed by 4 bases and J by 2 bases, leaving 10 bases between them. The CDR3 loop spans 14 amino acids. The germline V gene encodes CDR1 LGHNA and CDR2 YNFKEQ. The CDR3 nucleotides read TGTGCCAGCAGCCTCCCCAGGGACACAGATACGCAGTATTTT. Protein product: CASSLPRDTDTQYF.

This chain links TRBV4-2 with TRBJ1-2; D is unclear. CDR3 length: 15 residues. The germline gives CDR1 LGHNA, CDR2 YNFKEQ. V lost 0 bases, J lost 2 bases, and 10 bases lay in between. CDR3 amino acids: CASSQDLWQNYGYTF. As DNA, the CDR3 is TGTGCCAGCAGCCAAGATCTCTGGCAGAACTATGGCTACACCTTC.

The chain couples TRBV10-3 to TRBJ2-7; 7 bases are a match to TRBD1. This CDR3 has 14 residues. Germline V gives CDR1 ENHRY, CDR2 SYGVKD. J gave up 2 bases and V 3 bases, and 4 bases lay outside the gene matches. The CDR3 sequence is CAISDRDRAYEQYF. CDR3 in DNA: TGTGCCATCAGTGACCGGGACAGAGCCTACGAGCAGTACTTC.

The CDR3 DNA reads TGCGCCAGCAGCTCTGGTGCAGGGGACTATGGCTACACCTTC. This translates into CASSSGAGDYGYTF. The V gene is TRBV5-1, the J gene TRBJ1-2; D might be TRBD1 (6 bases). Germline loops: CDR1 SGHRS, CDR2 YFSETQ. Trimming pared 3 bases from V and 3 bases from J, leaving 12 bases between. The length of the CDR3 is 14 residues.

This clone has just a few counts. V usage is TRBV7-2 and J usage is TRBJ1-5, with D unclear. This CDR3 has 13 residues. CDR1 is SGHTA and CDR2 is FQGNSA in the germline V gene. The V end lost 2 bases, the J end lost 4 bases, and 6 bases lay between the germline ends. CDR3 nucleotides: TGTGCCAGCAGCTTAACCGGGAATCAGCCCCAGCATTTT. Translation: CASSLTGNQPQHF.

This chain uses TRBV7-2 with TRBJ2-5; maybe TRBD1 (7 bases). V was clipped by 5 bases and J by 2 bases, with 15 bases between them. Germline loops: CDR1 SGHTA, CDR2 FQGNSA. This CDR3 has 15 residues. The CDR3: CASSSRGTEQETQYF. CDR3 nucleotide sequence: TGTGCCAGCAGCAGTCGGGGGACAGAACAAGAGACCCAGTACTTC.

The V and J genes are TRBV7-2 and TRBJ1-2; D possibly corresponds to TRBD1 (5 bases). Germline assignment: CDR1 SGHTA and CDR2 FQGNSA. V lost 6 bases to trimming and J lost 4 bases, with 12 bases between them. CDR3 length: 13 residues. CDR3 coding DNA: TGTGCCAGCAGTTCGACAGACCTCTATGGCTACACCTTC. Encoded protein: CASSSTDLYGYTF.

This clone was seen a handful of times. The rearrangement links TRBV10-1 to TRBJ2-3, with TRBD1 matching over 8 bases. The CDR3 runs 15 residues. Germline CDR1 reads WNHNN; CDR2 reads SYGVQD (reference sequence). The junction had 3 bases not matched to a gene; V was cut back by 3 bases and J by 1 base. The CDR3 DNA reads as TGCGCCAGCAGTGACAGGGGGCTCGGCACAGATACGCAGTATTTT. Translation: CASSDRGLGTDTQYF.

V is TRBV10-1 and J is TRBJ1-1; D may be TRBD1 (6 bases). The V end was cut by 3 bases, the J end by 0 bases, with 8 bases between. The germline CDR1 and CDR2 sequences are WNHNN and SYGVQD (reference sequence). CDR3 size: 14 residues. This chain's CDR3 is CASSDGTMNTEAFF. The CDR3 DNA reads as TGCGCCAGCAGTGACGGGACAATGAACACTGAAGCTTTCTTT.

The V call is TRBV12-3 or TRBV12-4, the J call TRBJ2-3, with 9 bases aligning to TRBD2. V lost 6 bases, J lost 14 bases, and 9 bases stayed unmatched. CDR3 length: 12 amino acids. CDR3 sequence (DNA): TGTGCCAGCAGCCCATCTAGCGGGGTTTTGTATTTT. Its protein is CASSPSSGVLYF.

This sequence joins TRBV5-1 and TRBJ1-1; D perhaps matches TRBD1 (6 bases). Trimming removed 2 bases from V and 4 bases from J, with 15 bases in between. CDR1 SGHRS and CDR2 YFSETQ come from the germline V gene. The length of the CDR3 is 15 residues. The CDR3 nucleotides are TGCGCCAGCAGCTTTGAGGGCCCAGGGGTCACTGAAGCTTTCTTT. Its translation is CASSFEGPGVTEAFF.

The count of this clone is one. V and J are TRBV5-1 and TRBJ2-1; TRBD1 aligns across 8 bases. This CDR3 has 17 residues. With V trimmed by 3 bases and J by 7 bases, 15 bases remained unmatched. Looked up from germline, CDR1 is SGHRS and CDR2 is YFSETQ. CDR3 coding DNA: TGCGCCAGCAGCTGGTTGGGACAGGTCGATAAAGTAAATGAGCAGTTCTTC. Amino acid sequence: CASSWLGQVDKVNEQFF.

This chain's CDR3 is CASSLGGSPRTEAFF. The CDR3, as DNA: TGTGCCAGCAGCTTGGGAGGGTCCCCGAGGACTGAAGCTTTCTTT. This rearrangement joins TRBV5-4 to TRBJ1-1, with no clear D. CDR3 length equals 15 residues. The germline V gene encodes CDR1 SGHNT and CDR2 YYREEE (reference sequence). V gave up 0 bases and J gave up 5 bases, with 14 bases separating them.

The chain uses TRBV19 and TRBJ1-3; no definite D call. This CDR3 has 15 residues. The germline V and J ends were trimmed by 4 bases and 1 base, with 11 bases remaining between them. In germline, CDR1 is LNHDA, CDR2 SQIVND (reference sequence). As DNA, the CDR3 is TGTGCCAGTAGTAGCACTAGCGGGTCTGGAAACACCATATATTTT. This translates into CASSSTSGSGNTIYF. Supplemented by reference TRBV19 and TRBJ1-3, the full variable domain reads DGGITQSPKYLFRKEGQNVTLSCEQNLNHDAMYWYRQDPGQGLRLIYYSQIVNDFQKGDIAEGYSVSREKKESFPLTVTSAQKNPTAFYLCASSSTSGSGNTIYFGEGSWLTVV.

This clone has only one observation. This chain joins TRBV5-5 and TRBJ1-3; 11 nucleotides align to TRBD1. There are 15 residues in the CDR3. The junction had 3 bases not matched to a gene; V was cut back by 4 bases and J by 3 bases. Germline CDR1 and CDR2: SGHKS and YYEKEE (reference sequence). Here the CDR3 reads CASSRTGGDGNTIYF. The CDR3 DNA follows: TGTGCCAGCAGCAGGACAGGGGGCGATGGAAACACCATATATTTT. The entire variable domain, with the rest obtained from reference TRBV5-5 and TRBJ1-3, is as follows: DAGVTQSPTHLIKTRGQQVTLRCSPISGHKSVSWYQQVLGQGPQFIFQYYEKEERGRGNFPDRFSARQFPNYSSELNVNALLLGDSALYLCASSRTGGDGNTIYFGEGSWLTVV.

The V call is TRBV5-1, the J call TRBJ1-3; D ambiguous. CDR3 length equals 15 residues. V lost 4 bases and J lost 4, with 15 bases in between. Germline V gene sequence: CDR1 SGHRS, CDR2 YFSETQ. The CDR3 loop is CASSPAGVSGNTIYF. The CDR3, as DNA: TGCGCCAGCAGCCCCGCGGGCGTGTCGGGAAACACCATATATTTT.

This chain joins TRBV9 and TRBJ2-5, with TRBD2 matching over 11 bases. The V and J ends lost 0 bases and 0 bases, in that order; junction bases with no gene match: 7. The CDR3 extends over 18 amino acids. CDR1 is SGDLS, CDR2 YYNGEE, per germline. The DNA of the CDR3 is TGTGCCAGCAGCGTAGGACTAGCGGGGTTTTCTTACCAAGAGACCCAGTACTTC. Translation: CASSVGLAGFSYQETQYF.

This chain uses TRBV4-1 with TRBJ2-7; D remains unclear. CDR3 length: 14 amino acids. Deletions cut 1 base from V and 3 bases from J, with 10 bases between. Germline values: CDR1 MGHRA, CDR2 YSYEKL. The chain's CDR3 is CASSQGIVNYEQYF. In DNA, the CDR3 is TGCGCCAGCAGCCAAGGTATCGTAAACTACGAGCAGTACTTC.

This chain joins TRBV5-1 and TRBJ1-2; 9 bases are shared with TRBD1. Per germline, CDR1 SGHRS and CDR2 YFSETQ. This CDR3 is built from 16 residues. V dropped 0 bases and J dropped 9; count of bases not matched to a gene: 12. DNA for the CDR3: TGCGCCAGCAGCTTGGCCCCAGCCGGGACAGGGTCTAGCTACACCTTC. This translates into CASSLAPAGTGSSYTF.